The sequence of this TCR beta chain was determined in a study of CD8+ T cells in alopecia areata. Investigators isolated RNA and reverse transcribed it into cDNA to act as the sequencing template. The assay was immunoSEQ multiplex PCR, and TCRdb's table has in-frame clones only and misses some. The table lists about 140,000 clones, 82% of them singletons. The treatment is: oral pan-JAK inhibitor, 5-10 mg twice daily. CDR3 length: 13 residues. V shed 5 bases and J 0 bases; nucleotides not matched to a gene: 3. Looked up from germline, CDR1 is GTSNPN and CDR2 is SVGIG (reference sequence). The chain is built from TRBV30 and TRBJ1-1; 7 nucleotides line up with TRBD1. The source was CD8+ T cells sorted from blood, collected at week 4, from a patient treated with tofacitinib. This sequence originates from a human donor with alopecia areata. CDR3 amino acids: CAWDRALNTEAFF. The CDR3, as DNA: TGTGCCTGGGACAGGGCCCTGAACACTGAAGCTTTCTTT.